The present T cell receptor beta chain was sequenced within a study of CD8 T cells in Susac syndrome. The CDR3 runs to 14 residues. V dropped 2 bases and J dropped 6 bases, with 11 bases sitting between them. Germline assignment: CDR1 SGHDN and CDR2 FVKESK. It was with random hexamers that roughly 0.5 to 1 ug RNA was reverse transcribed. Amplification of TCR beta CDR3 was carried out by immunoSEQ multiplex PCR, which covered 54 Vbeta and 13 Jbeta segments. TCRdb recomputed calls from the immunoSEQ multiplex PCR reads with MiXCR, one row per CDR3 protein. The sample holds roughly 150,000 distinct CDR3 sequences, 85% to 95% seen once.

This receptor was identified in a human donor with Susac syndrome. The genes are TRBV14 and TRBJ2-4; D remains unclear. The sample was CD4+ T cells from PBMCs. The CDR3 DNA reads as TGTGCCAGCAGCCAAACCAGGACCATAAACATTCAGTACTTC. Protein: CASSQTRTINIQYF.